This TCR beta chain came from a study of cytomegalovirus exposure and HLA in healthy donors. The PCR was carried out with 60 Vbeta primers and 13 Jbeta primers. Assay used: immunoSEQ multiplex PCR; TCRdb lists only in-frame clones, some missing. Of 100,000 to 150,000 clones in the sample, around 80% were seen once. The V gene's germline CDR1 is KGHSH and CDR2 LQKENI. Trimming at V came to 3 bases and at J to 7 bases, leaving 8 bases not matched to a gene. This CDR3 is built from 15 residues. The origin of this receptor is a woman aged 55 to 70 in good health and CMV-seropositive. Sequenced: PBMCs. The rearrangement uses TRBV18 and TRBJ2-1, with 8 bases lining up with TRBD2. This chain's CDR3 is CASSPRGGGLNEQFF. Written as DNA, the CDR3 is TGTGCCAGCTCACCCCGGGGGGGTGGTTTAAATGAGCAGTTCTTC.